The following is a TCR beta chain sequence with its context. The antigen it binds to is not known. The record has no base qualities; no much larger clone is one base away. In this study, sorted CD4+ and CD8+ T cells from the blood of healthy subjects and of severe aplastic anemia patients had their TCR repertoires deep-sequenced. Ficoll-Paque density gradient centrifugation was used to isolate peripheral blood mononuclear cells. CD4+ and CD8+ T cells were sorted by FACS or magnetic beads before DNA extraction. Genomic DNA was used as template for profiling of TCR beta VDJ combinations and CDR3 sequences. An Illumina HiSeq 2000 was used for TCR repertoire sequencing. The study's own analysis went as follows. Repertoire assessment relied on Simpson's diversity index, CDR3 size and DJ length profiles, and TRBV/TRBJ rearrangement plots. The most abundant DNA sequence in the deep sequencing data was defined as the immunodominant clone. CDR3 amino acid sequences were screened for sharing across subjects and compared with published repertoires and the VDJdb database. TCRdb ran its own pipeline on the public reads, namely fastp trimming at Q25 and MiXCR clone calling, and kept in-frame beta chains. Duplicate CDR3 protein sequences are folded into a single record with the most common DNA and genes. The V and J calls were determined by TCRdb, not by the authors. The sample profile shows 180,000 or so distinct CDR3 sequences; 46% of them were found once. The ten top clones hold approximately 2.9% of the sample.

The sample is drawn from a study of CD8+CD57+ T cells in acquired aplastic anemia (dated by TCRdb to 2017 to 2018). Background for the entire study: On average, sorted CD4+ and CD8+ cells yielded about 3 ug of extracted DNA, with a range of about 0.17 to 27.4 ug. An average of approximately 9.8 million reads for CD4+ cells and around 11 million reads for CD8+ cells was obtained from healthy donor samples. Results the study describes overall, beyond this receptor: CD8+ Simpson's diversity did not differ significantly between patients and healthy controls (P=0.060). Some 30 CD8+ CDR3 sequences were shared between patients and controls but appeared highly expressed in patients and within their immunodominant clones.

Taken from the germline V gene, the CDR1 and CDR2 loops are SNHLY and FYNNEI. CDR3 length: 15 amino acids, cysteine to phenylalanine. The retained sequence is limited to the CDR3, 45 bases, with the frame set at the first base. Trimming leaves V shorter by 4 bases and J shorter by 5 bases, with the junction holding 6 bases beyond the gene matches. Rearrangement joined TRBV2 to TRBJ1-4, with 8 central nucleotides matching TRBD1. The receptor was derived from a human donor in good health. Sequencing was carried out using sorted CD4+, CD8+, or CD8+CD57+ T cells (not recorded which) from PBMCs. The CDR3 region reads CASSVRRDRNEKLFF. The DNA sequence follows: TGTGCCAGCAGTGTACGGCGGGACAGGAATGAAAAACTGTTTTTT.